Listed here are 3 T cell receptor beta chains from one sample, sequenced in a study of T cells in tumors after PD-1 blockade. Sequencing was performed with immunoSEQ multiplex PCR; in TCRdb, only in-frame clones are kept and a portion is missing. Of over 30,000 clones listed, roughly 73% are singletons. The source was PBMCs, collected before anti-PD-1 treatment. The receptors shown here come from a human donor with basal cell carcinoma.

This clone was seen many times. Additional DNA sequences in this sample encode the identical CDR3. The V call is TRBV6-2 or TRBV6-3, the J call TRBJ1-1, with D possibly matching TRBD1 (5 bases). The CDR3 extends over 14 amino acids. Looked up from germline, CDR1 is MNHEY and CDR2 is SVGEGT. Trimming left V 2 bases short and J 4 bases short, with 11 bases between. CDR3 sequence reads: CASSYARGVTEAFF. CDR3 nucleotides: TGTGCCAGCAGTTACGCGAGAGGGGTCACTGAAGCTTTCTTT.

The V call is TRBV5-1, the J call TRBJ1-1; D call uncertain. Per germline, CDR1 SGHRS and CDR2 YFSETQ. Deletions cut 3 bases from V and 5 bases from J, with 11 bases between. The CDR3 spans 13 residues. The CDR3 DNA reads TGCGCCAGCAGCTATGGGGTGAGGACTGAAGCTTTCTTT. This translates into CASSYGVRTEAFF.

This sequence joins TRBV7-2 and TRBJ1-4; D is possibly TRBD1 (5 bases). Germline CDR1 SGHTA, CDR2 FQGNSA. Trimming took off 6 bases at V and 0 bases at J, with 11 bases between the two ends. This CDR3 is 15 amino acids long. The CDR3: CASSPRGSTNEKLFF. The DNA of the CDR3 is TGTGCCAGCAGTCCCCGGGGGTCAACTAATGAAAAACTGTTTTTT.